The 3 T cell receptor beta chains in this list originate from one sample, sequenced in a study of T cell repertoires in cytomegalovirus infection. What these receptors recognize is not known. TCRdb called the reads again in MiXCR, with one record for every CDR3 protein. Among approximately 120,000 distinct CDR3 sequences, about 30% were seen once, and the ten largest hold roughly 81%. Sequenced material: CD8+ T cells from cultured PBMCs, taken from culture after CMV antigen stimulation. The receptors originated from a human donor in good health (CMV status not recorded). Some clones in this sample may be carry-over from other donors' samples.

In its sample, this clonotype was seen a few times. The chain recombines TRBV14 with TRBJ2-7; D perhaps matches TRBD2 (6 bases). The CDR3 runs 15 residues. V lost 2 bases and J lost 5, with 16 bases in between. Germline CDR1 SGHDN, CDR2 FVKESK. The DNA for the CDR3 is TGTGCCAGCAGCCAACGGGGGTTTGGTACTGACGAGCAGTACTTC. This gives the protein CASSQRGFGTDEQYF.

This clonotype was picked up a small number of times. V usage is TRBV27 and J usage is TRBJ2-5, with a possible D match to TRBD1 (6 bases). From germline, CDR1 is MNHEY and CDR2 SMNVEV (reference sequence). Trimming removed 6 bases at V and 2 bases at J, with 16 bases between. This CDR3 region has 15 residues. The CDR3 spells CASSSTGYIQETQYF. The CDR3 DNA sequence: TGTGCCAGCAGCTCAACAGGGTACATACAAGAGACCCAGTACTTC.

This clonotype showed up just a few times. The chain employs TRBV4-2 and TRBJ2-1; TRBD2 matches 9 bases. This CDR3 region has 17 residues. Germline CDR1 reads LGHNA; CDR2 reads YNFKEQ. The V and J ends lost 0 bases and 9 bases, in that order; junction bases with no gene match: 12. This chain's CDR3 is CASSQERGGRFHVEQFF. The DNA of the CDR3 is TGTGCCAGCAGCCAAGAGCGGGGGGGCCGGTTTCACGTTGAGCAGTTCTTC.